Sequencing of this TCR beta chain was carried out in a study of shared clonotypes between healthy human individuals. Whole-study results and caveats: In having few donors, the study represented limited genetic and exposure-history diversity. Naive subsets usually exceeded memory subsets in estimated richness. With a few donors compared, 4% to 5.5% of naive CD4 clonotypes were shared.

Donation came from healthy HIV-negative adults that had no recent acute infections or vaccinations. Germline V gene data show CDR1 as SGHAT and CDR2 as FQNNGV. The CDR3 runs to 17 residues. The V gene end was trimmed by 1 base and the J gene end by 1 base; junction bases not matched to a gene: 8. Produced via immunoSEQ multiplex PCR; TCRdb's table is partial and in-frame only. The sample lists about 2.4 million clones; 93% were seen once. As concerns this clone: Antigen unknown.

Sequenced: naive CD4+ T cells from PBMCs. Subset indicated: CD45RA+ positively selected. The origin of this receptor is a man aged 18 to 29 in good health. Some clones in this sample may be carry-over from other donors' samples. V is TRBV11-2 and J is TRBJ2-3, with TRBD2 matching 7 bases. The CDR3 reads CASSLGFGGRGTDTQYF. DNA of the CDR3: TGTGCCAGCAGCTTAGGGTTCGGCGGGAGAGGCACAGATACGCAGTATTTT.